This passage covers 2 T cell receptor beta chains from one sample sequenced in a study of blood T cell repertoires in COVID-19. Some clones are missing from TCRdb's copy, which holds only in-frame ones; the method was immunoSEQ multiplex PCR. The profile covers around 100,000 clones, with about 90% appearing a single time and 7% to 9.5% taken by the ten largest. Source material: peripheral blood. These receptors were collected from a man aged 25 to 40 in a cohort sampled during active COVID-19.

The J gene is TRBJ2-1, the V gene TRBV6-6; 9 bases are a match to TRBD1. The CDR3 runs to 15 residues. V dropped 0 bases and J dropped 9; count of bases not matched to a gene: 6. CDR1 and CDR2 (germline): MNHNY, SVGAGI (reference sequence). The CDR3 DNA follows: TGTGCCAGCAGTTACTCACAGGGGGCGAGCGGTGAGCAGTTCTTC. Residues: CASSYSQGASGEQFF.

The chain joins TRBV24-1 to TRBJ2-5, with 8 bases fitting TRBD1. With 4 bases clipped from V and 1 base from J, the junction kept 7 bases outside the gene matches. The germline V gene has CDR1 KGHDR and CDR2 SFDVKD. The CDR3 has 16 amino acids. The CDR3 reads CATSEEGQGIQETQYF. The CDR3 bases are TGTGCCACCAGTGAAGAAGGACAGGGTATCCAAGAGACCCAGTACTTC.